This passage covers 31 T cell receptor beta chains from one sample sequenced in a study of blood T cell repertoires in COVID-19. TCRdb keeps only in-frame clones here, not all; method: immunoSEQ multiplex PCR. In the table there are 350,000 to 500,000 clones, 70% to 90% of which are singletons. Sample: peripheral blood. These receptors were taken from a man aged 18 to 30 with COVID-19, enrolled during active disease.

The J gene is TRBJ2-1, the V gene TRBV5-3; no clear D gene. TRBV5-3 is designated an ORF whose function remains uncertain. Trimming stripped 0 bases from V and 1 base from J, with 5 bases between. The CDR3 totals 14 residues. This CDR3 is CARSLDNSYNEQFF. The CDR3 nucleotides are TGTGCCAGAAGCTTGGACAATTCCTACAATGAGCAGTTCTTC.

CDR3 protein: CASSGELSEKLFF. CDR3 DNA: TGCGCCAGCAGCGGGGAGCTCAGTGAAAAACTGTTTTTT. The gene calls are TRBV5-1 and TRBJ1-4; D ambiguous. V was cut by 4 bases and J by 7 bases, with 11 bases left in between. CDR1 and CDR2 from the germline V gene are SGHRS and YFSETQ. This CDR3 is built from 13 residues.

This chain connects TRBV5-1 to TRBJ2-3, with no clear D. Germline V CDR1 and CDR2: SGHRS, YFSETQ. This CDR3 is built from 16 residues. V was pared by 0 bases and J by 1 base, with 12 bases between. DNA for the CDR3: TGCGCCAGCAGCTTGGAGGCGGTTGGCGGCACAGATACGCAGTATTTT. It encodes CASSLEAVGGTDTQYF.

For the CDR3, the DNA is TGTGCCAGCAGATTTACAGGGGGCACTGAAGCTTTCTTT. Translating it yields CASRFTGGTEAFF. The rearrangement uses TRBV12-3 or TRBV12-4 and TRBJ1-1, with 8 bases matching TRBD1. This CDR3 has 13 residues. After removal of 6 bases from V and 4 bases from J, the junction contained 4 bases not matched to a gene.

V and J are TRBV11-2 and TRBJ2-7, with D tentatively TRBD2 (6 bases). Trimming removed 2 bases from V and 4 bases from J, with 18 bases in between. The germline CDR1 and CDR2 sequences are SGHAT and FQNNGV. The CDR3 is 16 amino acids. The CDR3 sequence: CASSLISTAGDYEQYF. CDR3 bases: TGTGCCAGCAGCTTAATCAGTACAGCGGGTGATTACGAGCAGTACTTC.

The chain links TRBV10-3 to TRBJ2-3, with 8 bases lining up with TRBD2. The junction had 5 bases not matched to a gene; V was cut back by 0 bases and J by 0 bases. Germline lookup yields CDR1 ENHRY and CDR2 SYGVKD. The CDR3 consists of 17 residues. The CDR3 DNA reads as TGTGCCATCAGTGAGTCAAGACTAGCGACTAGCACAGATACGCAGTATTTT. It encodes CAISESRLATSTDTQYF.

The J gene is TRBJ1-2, the V gene TRBV6-5; D gene ambiguous. Germline loops: CDR1 MNHEY, CDR2 SVGAGI. This CDR3 is 12 amino acids long. CDR3 nucleotide sequence: TGTGCTTCTTTCGGGGTAAACTATGGCTACACCTTC. This gives the protein CASFGVNYGYTF.

This chain joins TRBV18 and TRBJ1-5, with D possibly matching TRBD1 (5 bases). CDR3 size: 14 residues. Deletions cut 3 bases from V and 7 bases from J, with 13 bases between. Germline-derived CDR1 and CDR2 are KGHSH and LQKENI. The CDR3 spells CASSPGQGEQPQHF. CDR3 DNA: TGTGCCAGCTCACCGGGTCAGGGCGAACAGCCCCAGCATTTT. The full variable domain, with the rest looked up from reference TRBV18 and TRBJ1-5, is NAGVMQNPRHLVRRRGQEARLRCSPMKGHSHVYWYRQLPEEGLKFMVYLQKENIIDESGMPKERFSAEFPKEGPSILRIQQVVRGDSAAYFCASSPGQGEQPQHFGDGTRLSIL.

CDR3 region: CASSLETGGNQPQHF. The CDR3 DNA is TGTGCCAGCAGCTTAGAGACAGGGGGCAATCAGCCCCAGCATTTT. The rearrangement uses TRBV7-9 and TRBJ1-5; TRBD1 aligns across 8 bases. The CDR3 is 15 amino acids. CDR1 and CDR2 (germline): SEHNR, FQNEAQ (reference sequence). Trimming at V came to 1 base and at J to 2 bases, leaving 1 base not matched to a gene.

This CDR3 is CASSFGGSGTNEKLFF. DNA for the CDR3: TGTGCCAGCAGCTTCGGAGGGTCTGGCACTAATGAAAAACTGTTTTTT. The chain combines TRBV5-8 with TRBJ1-4, with no clear D. CDR1 and CDR2 from the germline V gene are SGHTS and YDEGEE. Trimming removed 2 bases from V and 2 bases from J, with 13 bases in between. The CDR3 is 16 amino acids.

V usage is TRBV12-3 or TRBV12-4 and J usage is TRBJ1-6, with 8 nucleotides matching TRBD1. V lost 5 bases and J lost 9; bases outside the gene matches: 3. The CDR3 runs to 13 residues. CDR3 region: CASSPGQGSPLHF. The CDR3 DNA reads as TGTGCCAGCAGTCCCGGACAGGGTTCACCCCTCCACTTT.

The chain carries TRBV7-2 and TRBJ2-7; the match to TRBD2 covers 8 bases. CDR3 size: 17 residues. J gave up 4 bases and V 0 bases, and 11 bases lay outside the gene matches. Germline lookup yields CDR1 SGHTA and CDR2 FQGNSA. The CDR3: CASSLASAGASLYEQYF. Written as DNA, the CDR3 is TGTGCCAGCAGCTTAGCGTCAGCGGGAGCGTCATTATACGAGCAGTACTTC.

J is TRBJ1-1 and V is TRBV20-1, with D hard to call. V shed 5 bases and J shed 9 bases, with 13 bases lying between them. This CDR3 region has 11 residues. The germline V gene has CDR1 DFQATT and CDR2 SNEGSKA (reference sequence). This CDR3 is CSAYAGGKAFF. CDR3 DNA sequence: TGCAGTGCTTACGCCGGAGGAAAAGCTTTCTTT.

The V gene is TRBV3-1 (or the pseudogene TRBV3-2), the J gene TRBJ2-2; D is ambiguous. CDR3 length equals 12 residues. Germline V CDR1 and CDR2: LGHDT, YNNKEL (reference sequence). Trimming shortened V by 6 bases and J by 7 bases, and 9 bases separated the two germline ends. CDR3 region: CASRGWSGELFF. The DNA for the CDR3 is TGTGCCAGCAGGGGTTGGAGCGGGGAGCTGTTTTTT.

The chain carries TRBV5-4 and TRBJ2-3, with 11 nucleotides matching TRBD2. CDR1 is SGHNT and CDR2 is YYREEE in the germline V gene (reference sequence). Trimming at V came to 7 bases and at J to 4 bases, leaving 14 bases not matched to a gene. The CDR3 spans 17 residues. CDR3: CASGRTGLAGGSDTQYF. DNA for the CDR3: TGTGCCAGCGGGCGGACGGGGCTAGCGGGGGGATCAGATACGCAGTATTTT. Looking up the rest from reference TRBV5-4 and TRBJ2-3 gives the full variable domain: ETGVTQSPTHLIKTRGQQVTLRCSSQSGHNTVSWYQQALGQGPQFIFQYYREEENGRGNFPPRFSGLQFPNYSSELNVNALELDDSALYLCASGRTGLAGGSDTQYFGPGTRLTVL.

This rearrangement joins TRBV6-4 to TRBJ2-3, with 7 bases that match TRBD2. Germline trimming cut 6 bases from V and 1 base from J; bases unmatched to any gene: 7. This CDR3 has 15 amino acids. From germline, CDR1 is MRHNA and CDR2 SNTAGT. CDR3 amino acids: CASSEMGGGTDTQYF. For the CDR3, the DNA is TGTGCCAGCAGCGAGATGGGAGGGGGCACAGATACGCAGTATTTT.

The gene calls are TRBV30 and TRBJ1-5, with D perhaps TRBD1 (6 bases). The CDR3 totals 15 residues. The V and J ends lost 1 base and 4 bases respectively, with 14 bases between them. CDR1 is GTSNPN, CDR2 SVGIG, per germline (reference sequence). In nucleotides, the CDR3 is TGTGCCTGGAGTGAGCAACAGGGTGGGAATCAGCCCCAGCATTTT. The encoded protein is CAWSEQQGGNQPQHF.

The rearrangement joins TRBV7-9 to TRBJ2-2, with 10 bases fitting TRBD1. Germline V lookup: CDR1 SEHNR, CDR2 FQNEAQ (reference sequence). The V and J ends lost 5 bases and 4 bases, in that order; junction bases with no gene match: 4. This CDR3 is 15 amino acids long. DNA of the CDR3: TGTGCCAGCAGCCCGAGGACAGGGGGCACCGGGGAGCTGTTTTTT. It encodes CASSPRTGGTGELFF.

CDR3 protein: CASSSSGTAQETQYF. Here the CDR3 DNA reads TGTGCCAGCAGCTCCTCCGGGACAGCACAAGAGACCCAGTACTTC. The rearrangement joins TRBV2 to TRBJ2-5, with TRBD1 matching 7 bases. This CDR3 spans 15 amino acids. J was trimmed by 2 bases and V by 6 bases; bases with no gene match: 9. Germline CDR1 and CDR2: SNHLY and FYNNEI. Filled out from reference TRBV2 and TRBJ2-5, the complete variable domain reads EPEVTQTPSHQVTQMGQEVILRCVPISNHLYFYWYRQILGQKVEFLVSFYNNEISEKSEIFDDQFSVERPDGSNFTLKIRSTKLEDSAMYFCASSSSGTAQETQYFGPGTRLLVL.

The chain is built from TRBV2 and TRBJ1-1; tentatively, D is TRBD1 (5 bases). The germline CDR1 and CDR2 sequences are SNHLY and FYNNEI. The CDR3 sequence is 13 residues long. V was cut by 9 bases and J by 4 bases, with 15 bases left in between. CDR3 bases: TGTGCCAGTGAACAGGTGAAGAGCACTGAAGCTTTCTTT. As protein: CASEQVKSTEAFF. The whole variable domain, filled in from reference TRBV2 and TRBJ1-1, reads EPEVTQTPSHQVTQMGQEVILRCVPISNHLYFYWYRQILGQKVEFLVSFYNNEISEKSEIFDDQFSVERPDGSNFTLKIRSTKLEDSAMYFCASEQVKSTEAFFGQGTRLTVV.

The V and J genes are TRBV28 and TRBJ1-2; TRBD1 matches at 11 bases. The V gene end was trimmed by 5 bases and the J gene end by 4 bases; junction bases not matched to a gene: 9. Germline V lookup: CDR1 MDHEN, CDR2 SYDVKM. The CDR3 sequence is 16 residues long. In DNA form, the CDR3 reads TGTGCCAGCAGTGGAGCCGGGACAGGGGGATCCTATGGCTACACCTTC. The encoded protein is CASSGAGTGGSYGYTF.

DNA of the CDR3: TGTGCCAGCAGCCCGCAAAGGGGAATCAACAACGAGCAGTACTTC. Translating gives CASSPQRGINNEQYF. The J gene is TRBJ2-7, the V gene TRBV11-3; a possible D gene is TRBD1 (5 bases). The CDR3 contains 15 residues. From germline, CDR1 is SGHNT and CDR2 YENEEA. Trimming cost V 5 bases and J 5 bases, with 19 bases left between them.

The genes are TRBV5-1 and TRBJ2-2; 8 bases agree with TRBD2. The V and J ends lost 0 bases and 2 bases, in that order; junction bases with no gene match: 6. The CDR3 is 17 residues long. Germline V gene lookup returns CDR1 SGHRS and CDR2 YFSETQ. CDR3 amino acids: CASSLAGRGANTGELFF. The CDR3 nucleotides are TGCGCCAGCAGCTTGGCCGGGCGGGGGGCCAACACCGGGGAGCTGTTTTTT.

The V call is TRBV19, the J call TRBJ2-7; TRBD2 might be the D (5 bases). From germline, CDR1 is LNHDA and CDR2 SQIVND (reference sequence). The CDR3 is made up of 14 amino acids. Trimming stripped 3 bases from V and 0 bases from J, with 9 bases between. DNA for the CDR3: TGTGCCAGTAGTATGGTGGGGAGCTCCTACGAGCAGTACTTC. Amino acids: CASSMVGSSYEQYF. The full variable domain, with the rest looked up from reference TRBV19 and TRBJ2-7, is DGGITQSPKYLFRKEGQNVTLSCEQNLNHDAMYWYRQDPGQGLRLIYYSQIVNDFQKGDIAEGYSVSREKKESFPLTVTSAQKNPTAFYLCASSMVGSSYEQYFGPGTRLTVT.

The chain carries TRBV20-1 and TRBJ2-7, with 7 bases identical to TRBD2. The germline gives CDR1 DFQATT, CDR2 SNEGSKA (reference sequence). Trimming at V came to 3 bases and at J to 6 bases, leaving 11 bases not matched to a gene. The CDR3 has 14 amino acids. This CDR3 reads CSASSGLGFGEQYF. As DNA, the CDR3 is TGCAGTGCTAGTAGTGGACTAGGGTTTGGCGAGCAGTACTTC.

This clone was detected a few times. The chain combines TRBV14 with TRBJ2-1, with 10 bases fitting TRBD1. J was trimmed by 7 bases and V by 4 bases; bases with no gene match: 7. Looked up from germline, CDR1 is SGHDN and CDR2 is FVKESK. The CDR3 totals 15 residues. CDR3 loop: CASSPTGTGANEQFF. The CDR3 region has the DNA TGTGCCAGCAGCCCGACCGGGACAGGGGCAAATGAGCAGTTCTTC.

This clone was seen once. The V call is TRBV4-1, the J call TRBJ1-5; no clear D gene. The CDR3 is 15 residues long. CDR1 and CDR2 (germline): MGHRA, YSYEKL. Trimming shortened V by 1 base and J by 2 bases, and 9 bases separated the two germline ends. The CDR3 nucleotides are TGCGCCAGCAGCCAAGTGTATCAGGGCAATCAGCCCCAGCATTTT. This sequence encodes CASSQVYQGNQPQHF.

CDR3 region: CATSPAEREGSNEQFF. For the CDR3, the DNA is TGTGCCACCAGTCCGGCCGAGCGGGAGGGGAGTAATGAGCAGTTCTTC. The chain recombines TRBV24-1 with TRBJ2-1, with 10 nucleotides matching TRBD2. The CDR3 is made up of 16 amino acids. Germline V CDR1 and CDR2: KGHDR, SFDVKD. The V segment lost 6 bases and the J segment 7 bases; nucleotides outside the gene matches: 11.

The genes are TRBV12-3 or TRBV12-4 and TRBJ2-5; the D is unclear. The CDR3 totals 12 residues. V dropped 3 bases and J dropped 4 bases, with 6 bases sitting between them. CDR3: CASSFLIETQYF. In DNA form, the CDR3 reads TGTGCCAGCAGTTTTCTTATAGAGACCCAGTACTTC.

The rearrangement links TRBV6-7 to TRBJ2-5, with 10 nucleotides matching TRBD2. TRBV6-7 is filed as an ORF, its function uncertain. V was clipped by 0 bases and J by 3 bases; unmatched bases: 16. The CDR3 contains 20 residues. CDR3 bases: TGTGCCAGCAGTTACTCGTTGCTAGCGGGGGCCCGCTGCCGGGAAGAGACCCAGTACTTC. Its translation: CASSYSLLAGARCREETQYF.

Of note for this clone: Distinct nucleotide sequences in the sample also encode this CDR3. The V and J genes are TRBV12-3 or TRBV12-4 and TRBJ2-5; D is uncertain. V lost 3 bases, J lost 2 bases, and 4 bases lay in between. This CDR3 is 12 amino acids long. Written as DNA, the CDR3 is TGTGCCAGCAGTTTGTTACAAGAGACCCAGTACTTC. As protein: CASSLLQETQYF.